The clone carrying this T cell receptor beta chain appeared a single time. Per the original methods: Amplification of reference gene primers provided the estimated nucleated cell counts. TCRdb's table, derived via immunoSEQ multiplex PCR, lists solely in-frame clones and lacks some. Clone size and the V and J calls come from that table; the DNA yielded D and trimming. The data show under 250,000 clones, with approximately 80% seen just once and about 1.7% held by the top ten. The data originate from a study of blood T cell repertoires in COVID-19. Study details: There were acute and convalescent COVID-19 samples, and they came from the United States, Italy and Spain.

Clinical histories supplied by participants themselves formed the basis of cohort assignment. Recovered status in Cohort 3 required two negative PCRs, clearance, or symptom resolution. CDR1 is SGHNT and CDR2 is YYREEE in the germline V gene (reference sequence). V was shortened by 4 bases and J by 5 bases, with 13 bases between the two germline ends. The CDR3 consists of 13 residues. Sequenced material: PBMCs or T cells enriched from blood (not recorded which). The origin of this receptor is a man between 60 and 75 years old who had recovered from COVID-19. The gene calls are TRBV5-4 and TRBJ2-7; possibly TRBD2 for D (6 bases). In DNA form, the CDR3 reads TGTGCCAGCAGCGACGGGAGTGCGAACGAGCAGTACTTC. Its protein is CASSDGSANEQYF.